What follows are 27 T cell receptor beta chains derived from one specimen sequenced in a study of preoperative IRX-2 immunotherapy in early breast cancer. Treatment here: preoperative locoregional IRX-2 cytokine immunotherapy. TCRdb keeps only in-frame clones here, not all; method: immunoSEQ multiplex PCR. The sample consists of 1,000 or so clones, roughly 72% of them appearing once. The sample consisted of tumor tissue, taken before IRX-2 immunotherapy. These receptors came from a human donor with breast cancer.

J is TRBJ2-1 and V is TRBV30; D unclear. The CDR3 length is 11 residues. Germline loops: CDR1 GTSNPN, CDR2 SVGIG (reference sequence). Trimming took off 2 bases at V and 6 bases at J, with 5 bases between the two ends. The CDR3 loop is CAWSLSNEQFF. CDR3 in DNA: TGTGCCTGGAGTTTGAGCAATGAGCAGTTCTTC.

This rearrangement joins TRBV6-8 to TRBJ2-5; D ambiguous. V lost 0 bases and J lost 2, with 13 bases in between. Germline CDR1 MNHGY, CDR2 SAAAGT. This CDR3 has 16 residues. The CDR3 reads CASSYSVLLPQETQYF. CDR3 sequence (DNA): TGTGCCAGCAGTTACTCGGTCCTCCTTCCTCAAGAGACCCAGTACTTC.

This chain links TRBV14 with TRBJ1-1; D gene unclear. The CDR3 covers 12 residues. V was shortened by 0 bases and J by 4 bases, with 3 bases between the two germline ends. The V gene's germline CDR1 is SGHDN and CDR2 FVKESK. This CDR3 reads CASSQDFTEAFF. CDR3 in DNA: TGTGCCAGCAGCCAAGATTTCACTGAAGCTTTCTTT.

In the case of this clone: One end of the junction varies from germline; a read error may be responsible. This rearrangement joins TRBV6-8 to TRBJ2-3; 12 bases map to TRBD2. This CDR3 comprises 16 residues. CDR1 MNHGY and CDR2 SAAAGT come from the germline V gene. CDR3 in amino acids: CAISVGLAGTQDTQYF. The CDR3 coding sequence is TGTGCCATCAGTGTGGGACTAGCGGGCACTCAGGATACGCAGTATTTT.

This chain uses TRBV6-8 with TRBJ1-2; 8 bases map to TRBD1. Unmatched junction bases numbered 10, after V lost 3 bases and J lost 4 bases. Per germline, CDR1 MNHGY and CDR2 SAAAGT. This CDR3 contains 16 residues. The CDR3 spells CASSYHPVTGAYGYTF. Here the CDR3 DNA reads TGTGCCAGCAGTTATCATCCCGTGACAGGGGCCTATGGCTACACCTTC.

The V call is TRBV23-1, the J call TRBJ1-5; D might be TRBD1 (5 bases). TRBV23-1 is classed as an ORF, of uncertain function. The V end was cut by 7 bases, the J end by 5 bases, with 12 bases between. The CDR3 sequence is 13 residues long. The DNA of the CDR3 is TGCGCCAGCACACCGGGAGGGGATCAGCCCCAGCATTTT. Its protein is CASTPGGDQPQHF.

The chain combines TRBV18 with TRBJ1-3; D is perhaps TRBD1 (6 bases). Germline assignment: CDR1 KGHSH and CDR2 LQKENI. V lost 6 bases and J lost 4, with 10 bases in between. This CDR3 contains 13 residues. The CDR3 nucleotides are TGTGCCAGCTCTCCGGACAGAGGAAACACCATATATTTT. The encoded protein is CASSPDRGNTIYF.

The V and J genes are TRBV15 and TRBJ1-4, with D uncertain. Per germline, CDR1 LNHNV and CDR2 YYDKDF (reference sequence). This CDR3 has 15 amino acids. Trimming removed 5 bases at V and 3 bases at J, with 13 bases between. The CDR3 loop is CATSEYRTSNEKLFF. In DNA form, the CDR3 reads TGTGCCACCAGCGAGTATCGGACTTCTAATGAAAAACTGTTTTTT.

This clone was seen once. The rearrangement joins TRBV6-8 to TRBJ2-3; D ambiguous. The germline CDR1 and CDR2 sequences are MNHGY and SAAAGT. V lost 7 bases and J 2 bases, leaving 16 bases between the germline ends. The CDR3 totals 15 residues. The CDR3 loop is CASKTTRYPTDTQYF. The CDR3 nucleotides read TGTGCCAGCAAGACCACACGGTATCCCACAGATACGCAGTATTTT.

The chain employs TRBV28 and TRBJ1-2, with a weak D call TRBD1 (5 bases). The V gene's germline CDR1 is MDHEN and CDR2 SYDVKM. CDR3 length: 14 amino acids. Trimming shortened V by 6 bases and J by 2 bases, and 13 bases separated the two germline ends. CDR3 DNA sequence: TGTGCCAGCAGCACCGGGACGCGGAACTATGGCTACACCTTC. Its translation: CASSTGTRNYGYTF.

This clone was detected only a few times. The genes are TRBV18 and TRBJ1-4; D perhaps matches TRBD1 (6 bases). Trimming cost V 1 base and J 7 bases, with 13 bases left between them. CDR1 is KGHSH, CDR2 LQKENI, per germline. The CDR3 loop spans 15 amino acids. The DNA of the CDR3 is TGTGCCAGCTCACCACTAAGGGGGGATGGTGAAAAACTGTTTTTT. Encoded protein: CASSPLRGDGEKLFF.

This clone was found once. This chain joins TRBV11-3 and TRBJ2-7; 12 bases align to TRBD2. V lost 3 bases, J lost 1 base, and 1 base stayed unmatched. CDR1 SGHNT and CDR2 YENEEA come from the germline V gene. The length of the CDR3 is 15 residues. DNA of the CDR3: TGTGCCAGCAGCTTGACTAGCGGGAGTTCCTACGAGCAGTACTTC. Amino acids: CASSLTSGSSYEQYF.

The rearrangement joins TRBV10-2 to TRBJ1-3, with 7 bases identical to TRBD1. The J segment lost 4 bases and the V segment lost 0 bases, leaving 3 bases of the junction unmatched. CDR3 length: 15 amino acids. The V gene's germline CDR1 is WSHSY and CDR2 SAAADI. DNA for the CDR3: TGCGCCAGCAGTGAGTCCGACAGGGTCGGAAACACCATATATTTT. Translated: CASSESDRVGNTIYF.

The chain is built from TRBV10-3 and TRBJ2-7, with a weak D call TRBD1 (5 bases). The V end was cut by 2 bases, the J end by 2 bases, with 10 bases between. The CDR3 has 14 residues. CDR1 is ENHRY and CDR2 is SYGVKD in the germline V gene. Here the CDR3 reads CAISEQGYTYEQYF. CDR3 in DNA: TGTGCCATCAGTGAGCAGGGTTATACCTACGAGCAGTACTTC.

The rearrangement uses TRBV28 and TRBJ2-5; perhaps TRBD2 as D (5 bases). With 6 bases removed from V and 2 bases from J, the gap between germline ends came to 10 bases. Germline assignment: CDR1 MDHEN and CDR2 SYDVKM. The CDR3 sequence is 13 residues long. The CDR3 nucleotides are TGTGCCAGCAGCCTTGGAGGACAAGAGACCCAGTACTTC. Translating it yields CASSLGGQETQYF.

V is TRBV19 and J is TRBJ2-7, with D perhaps TRBD2 (6 bases). CDR3 length: 14 residues. Trimming stripped 10 bases from V and 6 bases from J, with 22 bases between. CDR1 and CDR2 (germline): LNHDA, SQIVND (reference sequence). The CDR3 DNA follows: TGTGCCACATCAATGGGCGGCGGGGCCGTCGAGCAGTACTTC. As protein: CATSMGGGAVEQYF.

The chain is built from TRBV6-8 and TRBJ2-7, with 7 bases identical to TRBD1. Germline assignment: CDR1 MNHGY and CDR2 SAAAGT. The CDR3 has 18 residues. J was trimmed by 3 bases and V by 6 bases; bases with no gene match: 20. CDR3 DNA: TGTGCCAGCAGAACGGGTCTAGGGACAGTCCTAAGGAGCTACGAGCAGTACTTC. As protein: CASRTGLGTVLRSYEQYF.

This sequence joins TRBV15 and TRBJ1-1; no clear D gene. Germline V gene data show CDR1 as LNHNV and CDR2 as YYDKDF (reference sequence). Trimming took 4 bases from V and 4 from J, leaving 13 bases between them. CDR3 length equals 14 residues. CDR3 sequence reads: CATSTYPGSTEAFF. CDR3 DNA sequence: TGTGCCACCAGCACCTACCCCGGGAGCACTGAAGCTTTCTTT.

This rearrangement joins TRBV29-1 to TRBJ1-1; maybe TRBD1 (6 bases). Trimming pared 0 bases from V and 1 base from J, leaving 12 bases between. Germline V gene sequence: CDR1 SQVTM, CDR2 ANQGSEA. The CDR3 is 15 amino acids. Here the CDR3 reads CSVEDAGAGNTEAFF. CDR3 coding DNA: TGCAGCGTTGAAGACGCGGGGGCTGGGAACACTGAAGCTTTCTTT.

This clone was observed once. The chain carries TRBV1 and TRBJ2-3; TRBD2 reflects the table's D call only, with no check against the DNA. TRBV1 is annotated as a pseudogene. This CDR3 has 14 residues. As DNA, the CDR3 is TGCGCCAGCAGCGAAGGACTCGCCACAGATACGCAGTATTTT. It is translated as CASSEGLATDTQYF.

The genes are TRBV10-2 and TRBJ2-7, with D perhaps TRBD1 or TRBD2 (6 bases each). V was clipped by 6 bases and J by 5 bases, with 17 bases between them. This CDR3 has 14 residues. Per the germline V gene, CDR1 is WSHSY and CDR2 is SAAADI. This chain's CDR3 is CASRGSGARDEQYF. CDR3 coding DNA: TGCGCCAGCAGGGGGTCGGGGGCGAGGGACGAGCAGTACTTC.

The chain is built from TRBV19 and TRBJ2-5; maybe TRBD2 (6 bases). The CDR3 consists of 14 residues. CDR1 is LNHDA and CDR2 is SQIVND in the germline V gene (reference sequence). The V and J ends lost 4 bases and 1 base respectively, with 10 bases between them. CDR3 in amino acids: CASSRRDSQETQYF. In DNA, the CDR3 is TGTGCCAGTAGTAGGCGGGACTCCCAAGAGACCCAGTACTTC.

The chain is built from TRBV29-1 and TRBJ2-7; 9 bases are a match to TRBD2. The V segment lost 6 bases and the J segment 5 bases; nucleotides outside the gene matches: 11. CDR1 and CDR2 (germline): SQVTM, ANQGSEA. The CDR3 sequence is 14 residues long. The CDR3 loop reads CSVGAGGPSDEQYF. In nucleotides, the CDR3 is TGCAGCGTGGGGGCGGGAGGGCCGTCGGACGAGCAGTACTTC.

This clone was recorded a few times. The chain couples TRBV28 to TRBJ1-4; 7 positions match TRBD1. V lost 8 bases and J lost 7; bases outside the gene matches: 10. Germline-derived CDR1 and CDR2 are MDHEN and SYDVKM. This CDR3 has 14 amino acids. CDR3 bases: TGTGCCAGCTTCTCGGGAGGGGGCGTTGAAAAACTGTTTTTT. It translates to CASFSGGGVEKLFF.

The chain recombines TRBV5-1 with TRBJ2-2, with a possible D match to TRBD1 (6 bases). V lost 4 bases, J lost 0 bases, and 13 bases lay in between. CDR1 and CDR2 (germline): SGHRS, YFSETQ. The CDR3 spans 16 residues. CDR3 residues: CASSASGTPNTGELFF. In DNA, the CDR3 is TGCGCCAGCAGCGCGTCCGGGACACCGAACACCGGGGAGCTGTTTTTT.

Here the CDR3 reads CASSFGVNTGELFF. CDR3 nucleotides: TGTGCCAGCAGCTTCGGGGTAAACACCGGGGAGCTGTTTTTT. The chain recombines TRBV11-3 with TRBJ2-2, with D possibly matching TRBD2 (5 bases). The CDR3 is 14 residues long. Germline V CDR1 and CDR2: SGHNT, YENEEA. V dropped 3 bases and J dropped 2 bases, with 7 bases sitting between them.

The rearrangement links TRBV12-5 to TRBJ1-5; D gene ambiguous. Germline V gene sequence: CDR1 LGHNT, CDR2 FRNRAP. The CDR3 covers 15 residues. CDR3 sequence (DNA): TGTGCCAGCACTCAAGTGGCGGGAAGCAATCAGCCCCAGCATTTT. It translates to CASTQVAGSNQPQHF.